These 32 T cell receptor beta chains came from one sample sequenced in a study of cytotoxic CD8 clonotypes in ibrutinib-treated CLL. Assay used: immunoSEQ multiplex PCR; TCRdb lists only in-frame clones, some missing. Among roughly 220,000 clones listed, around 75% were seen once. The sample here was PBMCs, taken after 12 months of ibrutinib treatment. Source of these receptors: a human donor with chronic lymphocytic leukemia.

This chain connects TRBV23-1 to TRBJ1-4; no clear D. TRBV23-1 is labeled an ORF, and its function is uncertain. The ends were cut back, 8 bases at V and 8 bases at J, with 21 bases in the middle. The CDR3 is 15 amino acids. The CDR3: CASPRPSLRGEKLFF. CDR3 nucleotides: TGCGCCAGCCCAAGGCCATCCTTACGCGGGGAAAAACTGTTTTTT.

The CDR3 reads CSVEGRIGILYNEQFF. In DNA form, the CDR3 reads TGCAGCGTTGAGGGCAGGATCGGCATTCTTTACAATGAGCAGTTCTTC. The chain has TRBV29-1 and TRBJ2-1, with unresolved D. Germline assignment: CDR1 SQVTM and CDR2 ANQGSEA. The CDR3 covers 16 residues. V was clipped by 3 bases and J by 4 bases, with 19 bases between them.

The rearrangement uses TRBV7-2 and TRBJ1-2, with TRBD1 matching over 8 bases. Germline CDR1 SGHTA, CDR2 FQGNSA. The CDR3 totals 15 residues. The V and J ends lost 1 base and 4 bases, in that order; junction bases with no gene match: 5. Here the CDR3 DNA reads TGTGCCAGCAGCTTAGAGCAGGGGGCGAGCTATGGCTACACCTTC. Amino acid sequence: CASSLEQGASYGYTF. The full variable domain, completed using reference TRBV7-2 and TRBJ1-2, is GAGVSQSPSNKVTEKGKDVELRCDPISGHTALYWYRQSLGQGLEFLIYFQGNSAPDKSGLPSDRFSAERTGGSVSTLTIQRTQQEDSAVYLCASSLEQGASYGYTFGSGTRLTVV.

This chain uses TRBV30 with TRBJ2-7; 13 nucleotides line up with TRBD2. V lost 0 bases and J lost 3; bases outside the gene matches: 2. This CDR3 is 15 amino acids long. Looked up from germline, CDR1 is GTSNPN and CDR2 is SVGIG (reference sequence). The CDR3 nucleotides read TGTGCCTGGAGTGTGGGACTAGCGGGACTCTACGAGCAGTACTTC. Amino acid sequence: CAWSVGLAGLYEQYF.

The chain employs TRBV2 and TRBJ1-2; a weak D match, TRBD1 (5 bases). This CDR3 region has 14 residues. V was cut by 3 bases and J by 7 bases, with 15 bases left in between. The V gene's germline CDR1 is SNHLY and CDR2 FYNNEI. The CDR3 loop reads CASSDPGGGSGYTF. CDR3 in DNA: TGTGCCAGCAGTGATCCGGGGGGAGGTTCTGGCTACACCTTC.

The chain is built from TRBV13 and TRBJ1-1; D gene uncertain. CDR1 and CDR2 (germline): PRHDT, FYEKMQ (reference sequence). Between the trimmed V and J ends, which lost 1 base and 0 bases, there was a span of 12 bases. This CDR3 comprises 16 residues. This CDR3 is CASSLAPHSMNTEAFF. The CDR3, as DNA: TGTGCCAGCAGCTTAGCTCCGCATTCCATGAACACTGAAGCTTTCTTT.

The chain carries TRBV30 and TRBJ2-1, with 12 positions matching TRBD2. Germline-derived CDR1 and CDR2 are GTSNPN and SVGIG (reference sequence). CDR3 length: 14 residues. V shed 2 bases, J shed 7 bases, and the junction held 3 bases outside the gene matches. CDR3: CAWSPGTSGNEQFF. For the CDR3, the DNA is TGTGCCTGGAGTCCCGGGACTAGCGGGAATGAGCAGTTCTTC.

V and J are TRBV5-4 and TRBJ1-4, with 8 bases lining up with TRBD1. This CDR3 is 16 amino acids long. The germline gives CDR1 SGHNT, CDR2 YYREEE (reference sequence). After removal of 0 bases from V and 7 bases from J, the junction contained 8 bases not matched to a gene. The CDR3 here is CASSLGGGQGVEKLFF. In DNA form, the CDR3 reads TGTGCCAGCAGCTTGGGAGGAGGACAGGGCGTTGAAAAACTGTTTTTT.

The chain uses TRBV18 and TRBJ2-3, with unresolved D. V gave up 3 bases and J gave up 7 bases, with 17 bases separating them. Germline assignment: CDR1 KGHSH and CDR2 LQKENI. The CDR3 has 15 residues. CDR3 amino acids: CASSPLADRKNTQYF. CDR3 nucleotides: TGTGCCAGCTCACCTCTGGCGGATAGGAAGAATACGCAGTATTTT.

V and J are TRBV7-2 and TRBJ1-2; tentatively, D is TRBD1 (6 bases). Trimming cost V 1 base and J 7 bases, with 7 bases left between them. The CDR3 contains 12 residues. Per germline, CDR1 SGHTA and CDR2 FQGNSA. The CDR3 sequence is CASSLDRVGYTF. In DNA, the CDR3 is TGTGCCAGCAGCTTAGACAGGGTTGGCTACACCTTC.

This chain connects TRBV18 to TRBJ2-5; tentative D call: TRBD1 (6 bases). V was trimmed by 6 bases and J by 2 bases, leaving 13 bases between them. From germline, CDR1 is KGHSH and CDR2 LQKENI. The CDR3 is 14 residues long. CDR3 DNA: TGTGCCAGCTCCCTCGTAAGGGGGCAAGAGACCCAGTACTTC. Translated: CASSLVRGQETQYF.

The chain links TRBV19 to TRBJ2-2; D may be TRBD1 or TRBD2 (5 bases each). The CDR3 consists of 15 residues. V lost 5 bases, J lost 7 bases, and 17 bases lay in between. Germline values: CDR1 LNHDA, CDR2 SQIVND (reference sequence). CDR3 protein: CASSGEGFVGGELFF. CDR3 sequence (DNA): TGTGCCAGTAGTGGAGAGGGGTTTGTTGGCGGGGAGCTGTTTTTT.

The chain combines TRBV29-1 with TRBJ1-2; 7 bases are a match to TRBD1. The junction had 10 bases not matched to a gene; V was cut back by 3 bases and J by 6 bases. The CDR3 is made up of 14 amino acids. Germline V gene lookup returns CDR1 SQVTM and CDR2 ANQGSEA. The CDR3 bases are TGCAGCGTTGAGAGACAGGGATTGTCCGATGGCTACACCTTC. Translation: CSVERQGLSDGYTF.

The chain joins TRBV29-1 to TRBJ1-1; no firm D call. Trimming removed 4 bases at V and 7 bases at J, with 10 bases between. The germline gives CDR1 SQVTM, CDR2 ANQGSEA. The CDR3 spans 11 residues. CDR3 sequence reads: CSVVQPLEAFF. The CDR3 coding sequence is TGCAGCGTTGTACAACCTCTTGAAGCTTTCTTT.

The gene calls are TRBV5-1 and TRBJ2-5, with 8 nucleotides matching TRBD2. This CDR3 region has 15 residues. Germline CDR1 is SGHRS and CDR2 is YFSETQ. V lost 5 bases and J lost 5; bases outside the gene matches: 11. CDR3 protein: CASRRGAGAQETQYF. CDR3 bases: TGCGCCAGCAGGAGGGGAGCGGGGGCGCAGGAGACCCAGTACTTC.

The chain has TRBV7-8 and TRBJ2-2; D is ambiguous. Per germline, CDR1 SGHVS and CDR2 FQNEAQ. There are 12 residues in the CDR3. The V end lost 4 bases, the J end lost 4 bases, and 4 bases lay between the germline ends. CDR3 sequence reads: CASSSSTGELFF. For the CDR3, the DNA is TGTGCCAGCAGCTCTTCCACCGGGGAGCTGTTTTTT.

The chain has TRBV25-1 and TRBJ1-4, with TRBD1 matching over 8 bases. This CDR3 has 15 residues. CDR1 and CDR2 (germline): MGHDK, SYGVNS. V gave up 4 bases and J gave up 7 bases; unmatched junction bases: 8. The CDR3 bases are TGTGCCAGCAGTGGGCGGACAGGGTTGATTGAAAAACTGTTTTTT. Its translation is CASSGRTGLIEKLFF.

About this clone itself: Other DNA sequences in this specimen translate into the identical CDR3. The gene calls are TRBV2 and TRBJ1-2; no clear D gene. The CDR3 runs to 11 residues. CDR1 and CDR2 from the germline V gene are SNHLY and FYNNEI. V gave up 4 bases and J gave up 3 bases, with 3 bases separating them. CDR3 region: CASSGHYGYTF. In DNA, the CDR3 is TGTGCCAGCAGTGGCCACTATGGCTACACCTTC.

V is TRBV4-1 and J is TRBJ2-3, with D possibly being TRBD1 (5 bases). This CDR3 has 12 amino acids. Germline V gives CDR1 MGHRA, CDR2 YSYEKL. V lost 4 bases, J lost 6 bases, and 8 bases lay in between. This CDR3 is CASSPAGDTQYF. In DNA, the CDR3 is TGCGCCAGCAGCCCTGCAGGGGATACGCAGTATTTT.

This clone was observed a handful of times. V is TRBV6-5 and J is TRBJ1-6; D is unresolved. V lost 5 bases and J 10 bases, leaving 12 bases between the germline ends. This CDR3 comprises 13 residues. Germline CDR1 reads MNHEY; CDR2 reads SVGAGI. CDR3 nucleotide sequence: TGTGCCAGCAGTCGAGAGGTCCGATCACCCCTCCACTTT. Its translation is CASSREVRSPLHF.

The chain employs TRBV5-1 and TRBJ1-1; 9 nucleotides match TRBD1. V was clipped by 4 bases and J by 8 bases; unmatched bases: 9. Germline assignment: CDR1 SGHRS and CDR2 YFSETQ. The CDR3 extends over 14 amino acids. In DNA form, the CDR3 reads TGCGCCAGCAGCCCGGGGGACAGGGTCTCGGAAGCTTTCTTT. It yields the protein CASSPGDRVSEAFF.

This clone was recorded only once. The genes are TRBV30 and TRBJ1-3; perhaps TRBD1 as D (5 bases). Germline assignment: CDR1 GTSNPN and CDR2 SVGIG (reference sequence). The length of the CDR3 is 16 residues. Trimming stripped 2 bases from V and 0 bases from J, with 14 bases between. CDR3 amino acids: CAWSKGQAPSGNTIYF. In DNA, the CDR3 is TGTGCCTGGAGTAAGGGGCAGGCCCCCTCTGGAAACACCATATATTTT.

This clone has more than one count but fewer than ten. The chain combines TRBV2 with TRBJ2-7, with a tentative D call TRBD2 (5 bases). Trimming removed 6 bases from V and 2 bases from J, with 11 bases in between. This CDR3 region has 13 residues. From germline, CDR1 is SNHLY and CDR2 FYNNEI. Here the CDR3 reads CASSTHGAYEQYF. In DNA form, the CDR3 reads TGTGCCAGCAGCACACACGGGGCCTACGAGCAGTACTTC.

The CDR3 coding sequence is TGTGCCATCGGACTAGCCGAGACCCAGTACTTC. Residues: CAIGLAETQYF. The chain uses TRBV27 and TRBJ2-5, with 8 nucleotides matching TRBD2. Trimming took 10 bases from V and 5 from J; bases not matched to a gene: 3. The length of the CDR3 is 11 residues. The germline V gene encodes CDR1 MNHEY and CDR2 SMNVEV (reference sequence).

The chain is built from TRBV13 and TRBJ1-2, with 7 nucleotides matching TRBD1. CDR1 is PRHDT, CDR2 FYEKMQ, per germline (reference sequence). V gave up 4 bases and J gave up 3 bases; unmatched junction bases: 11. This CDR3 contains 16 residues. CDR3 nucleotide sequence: TGTGCCAGCAGCTCCAAGGGCAGGGGGGTGGACTATGGCTACACCTTC. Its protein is CASSSKGRGVDYGYTF.

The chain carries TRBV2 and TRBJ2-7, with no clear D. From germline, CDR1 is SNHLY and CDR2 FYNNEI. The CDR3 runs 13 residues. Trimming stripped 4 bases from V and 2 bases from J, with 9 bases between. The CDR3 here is CASSAPVPYEQYF. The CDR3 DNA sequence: TGTGCCAGCAGTGCTCCGGTGCCCTACGAGCAGTACTTC.

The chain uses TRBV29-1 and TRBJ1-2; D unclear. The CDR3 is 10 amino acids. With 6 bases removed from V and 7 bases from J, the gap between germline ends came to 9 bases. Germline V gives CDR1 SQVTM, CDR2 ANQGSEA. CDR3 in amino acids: CSVVGSGYTF. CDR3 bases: TGCAGCGTAGTGGGATCTGGCTACACCTTC.

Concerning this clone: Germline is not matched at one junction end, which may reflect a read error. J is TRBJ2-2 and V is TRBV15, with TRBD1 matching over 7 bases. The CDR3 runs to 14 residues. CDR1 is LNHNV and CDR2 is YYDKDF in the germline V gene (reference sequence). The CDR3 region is CATIRDRVAGELFF. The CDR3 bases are TGTGCCACCATCAGAGACAGGGTCGCCGGGGAGCTGTTTTTT.

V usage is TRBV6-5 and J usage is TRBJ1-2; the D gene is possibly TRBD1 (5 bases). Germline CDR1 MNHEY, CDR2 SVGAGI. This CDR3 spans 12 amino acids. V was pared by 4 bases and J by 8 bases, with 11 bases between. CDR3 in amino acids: CASSLGGKGYTF. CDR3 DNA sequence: TGTGCCAGCAGTTTGGGGGGGAAAGGCTACACCTTC.

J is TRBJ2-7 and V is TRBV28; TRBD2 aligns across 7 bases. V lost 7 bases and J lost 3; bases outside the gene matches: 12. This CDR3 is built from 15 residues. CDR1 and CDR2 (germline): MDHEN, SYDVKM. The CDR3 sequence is CASTSGVRGYYEQYF. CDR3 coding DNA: TGTGCCAGCACCTCAGGTGTGCGGGGGTACTACGAGCAGTACTTC.

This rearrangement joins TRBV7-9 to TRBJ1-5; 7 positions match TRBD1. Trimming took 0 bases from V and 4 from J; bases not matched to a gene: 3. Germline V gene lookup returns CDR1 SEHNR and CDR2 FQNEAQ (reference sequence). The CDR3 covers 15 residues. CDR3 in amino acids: CASSLARDSNQPQHF. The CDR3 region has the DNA TGTGCCAGCAGCTTAGCCCGGGACAGTAATCAGCCCCAGCATTTT.

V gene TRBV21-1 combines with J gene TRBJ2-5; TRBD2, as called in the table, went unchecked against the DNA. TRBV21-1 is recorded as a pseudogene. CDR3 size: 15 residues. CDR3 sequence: CASSKAHDCQETQYF. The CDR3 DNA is TGTGCCAGCAGCAAAGCGCATGACTGCCAAGAGACCCAGTACTTC.